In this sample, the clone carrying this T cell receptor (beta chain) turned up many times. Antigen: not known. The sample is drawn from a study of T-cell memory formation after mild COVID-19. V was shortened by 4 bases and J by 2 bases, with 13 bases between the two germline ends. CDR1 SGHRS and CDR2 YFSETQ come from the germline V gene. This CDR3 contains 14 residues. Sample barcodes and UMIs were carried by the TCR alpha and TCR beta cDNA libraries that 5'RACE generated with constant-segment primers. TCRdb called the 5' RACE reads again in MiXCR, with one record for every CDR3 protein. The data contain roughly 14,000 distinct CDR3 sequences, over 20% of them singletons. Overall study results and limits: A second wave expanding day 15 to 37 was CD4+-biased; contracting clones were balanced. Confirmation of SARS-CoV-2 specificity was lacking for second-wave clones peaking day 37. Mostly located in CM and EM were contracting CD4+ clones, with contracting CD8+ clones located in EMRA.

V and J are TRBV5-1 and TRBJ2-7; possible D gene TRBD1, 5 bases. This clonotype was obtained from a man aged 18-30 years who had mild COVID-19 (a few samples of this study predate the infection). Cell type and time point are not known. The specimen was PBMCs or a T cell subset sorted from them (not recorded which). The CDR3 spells CASSIEQGAYEQYF. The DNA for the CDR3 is TGCGCCAGCAGCATCGAACAAGGGGCCTACGAGCAGTACTTC.